This T cell receptor beta chain is drawn from a study of T cell repertoires in cytomegalovirus infection (dated by TCRdb to the late 2010s). Study-wide context: Because public TCR beta signatures pointed to carriage of CMV infection together with the matching HLA type, the HLA type of each donor mattered for the analysis. Here is what the overall study found, with its caveats: In both this cohort and an independent cohort of under 450 donors, the cumulative frequency of public TCR beta family members distinguished carriers of CMV infection plus the relevant HLA type. The ex vivo response was dominated by HLA-C-restricted CMV-specific TCR beta clonotypes, which also provided the single most frequent clonotype in two of eight donors.

TCRdb shows the sequencer as Illumina HiSeq 1500. TCRdb itself trimmed the public reads at Q25 with fastp, ran MiXCR and retained productive beta chains. For every CDR3 protein sequence, its rows merge into one entry that carries the most common genes and DNA. Within this sample are approximately 550,000 distinct CDR3 sequences, with 15% to 20% of them counted one time only. The ten most abundant clones make up approximately 24% of the sample. In the case of this clonotype: Its antigen target is currently unknown. Per-nucleotide qualities are absent, and no much larger clonotype sits a single base away.

Including the terminal cysteine and phenylalanine, the CDR3 comprises 12 residues. Only CDR3 DNA is held: 36 bases, read in frame from base 1. V drops 6 bases and J drops 2 bases, leaving 7 bases in between. As encoded in the germline V gene (reference sequence), CDR1 is MNHEY while CDR2 is SMNVEV. Here the chain combines TRBV27 and TRBJ1-2, with an unclear D gene assignment. Sequenced: CD8+ T cells from PBMCs. The TCR was taken from a human donor in good health (CMV status not recorded). Some clones in this sample may be carry-over from other donors' samples. For the CDR3, the sequence is CASRGVNYGYTF. The nucleotide sequence is given as TGTGCCAGCAGAGGAGTAAACTATGGCTACACCTTC.